The source of this TCR beta chain is a study of early T cells in non-severe SARS-CoV-2 infection. The overall study: Alpha and beta chains were unpaired, from unsorted whole-blood bulk RNA.

This clonotype has a count of ten or more. Tagging with unique molecular identifiers was applied to individual cDNA molecules. Via MiXCR, TCRdb re-called the 5' RACE reads, giving one row per CDR3 protein. Altogether some 60,000 distinct CDR3 sequences are present, about 10% being singletons, with the ten largest covering about 9.4%. The V end was cut by 10 bases, the J end by 3 bases, with 18 bases between. This CDR3 has 14 amino acids. CDR1 and CDR2 (germline): SNHLY, FYNNEI. The sequence was collected from an adult who was a healthcare worker with PCR-confirmed SARS-CoV-2 infection or an uninfected control (not recorded which). The chain has TRBV2 and TRBJ2-5; D is unclear. The sequenced material came from whole blood. Here the CDR3 DNA reads TGTGCCAACCAAAGGGCGGAACGTGAAGAGACCCAGTACTTC. This gives the protein CANQRAEREETQYF.